This TCR beta chain was documented in a study of blood T cell repertoires in COVID-19. Study in general: From T cells, B-cell-depleted T cells, or PBMCs came the material, which was cDNA or gDNA.

TCRdb's table, derived via immunoSEQ multiplex PCR, lists solely in-frame clones and lacks some. The sample carries about 200,000 clones, around nine tenths recorded once. The germline gives CDR1 MGHRA, CDR2 YSYEKL. The CDR3 spans 16 residues. The V segment lost 4 bases and the J segment 2 bases; nucleotides outside the gene matches: 5. One Seattle source followed patients from active infection through their disease course. The receptor was derived from a man aged 45 to 65 with COVID-19, enrolled during active disease. The chain employs TRBV4-1 and TRBJ2-2, with 9 positions matching TRBD2. Sequencing was done on a sample of peripheral blood. The CDR3 nucleotides are TGCGCCAGCAGCCGCACCGGGACTAGCAACACCGGGGAGCTGTTTTTT. Protein sequence: CASSRTGTSNTGELFF.